Shown below are 4 T cell receptor beta chains from a single sample sequenced in a study of blood T cell repertoires in COVID-19. Sequencing was performed with immunoSEQ multiplex PCR; in TCRdb, only in-frame clones are kept and a portion is missing. Among 270,000 or so clones listed, more than 70% were seen once. The sample comprised peripheral blood. All receptors come from a woman aged 18-30 years with acute or convalescent COVID-19.

This chain joins TRBV4-3 and TRBJ1-2; 7 positions match TRBD1. Losses at the gene ends were 4 bases for V and 4 bases for J; bases not matched to a gene: 9. CDR3 length: 15 residues. Germline values: CDR1 LGHNA, CDR2 YSLEER. CDR3 in amino acids: CASSRGQEPSYGYTF. As DNA, the CDR3 is TGCGCCAGCAGCCGCGGACAGGAGCCGTCCTATGGCTACACCTTC.

This clone came up once. The chain uses TRBV27 and TRBJ2-5, with 10 bases identical to TRBD2. The CDR3 totals 15 residues. Trimming took 10 bases from V and 2 from J; bases not matched to a gene: 10. Germline V CDR1 and CDR2: MNHEY, SMNVEV (reference sequence). CDR3 sequence (DNA): TGTGCCAACTGGGGAGCGGGAGGGGGACAAGAGACCCAGTACTTC. Its protein product is CANWGAGGGQETQYF.

The sample holds a few counts of this clone. This rearrangement joins TRBV28 to TRBJ1-6; D is undetermined. CDR3 length equals 13 residues. Germline lookup yields CDR1 MDHEN and CDR2 SYDVKM. V gave up 6 bases and J gave up 0 bases, with 3 bases separating them. The chain's CDR3 is CASRASYNSPLHF. In nucleotides, the CDR3 is TGTGCCAGCAGGGCCTCCTATAATTCACCCCTCCACTTT.

The V and J genes are TRBV28 and TRBJ1-2, with 8 bases aligning to TRBD1. After removal of 6 bases from V and 4 bases from J, the junction contained 13 bases not matched to a gene. The CDR3 totals 16 residues. The germline V gene encodes CDR1 MDHEN and CDR2 SYDVKM. DNA for the CDR3: TGTGCCAGCAGGACACGTACCAGGGGGCGCGGCTATGGCTACACCTTC. Translated, it gives CASRTRTRGRGYGYTF.